The clone carrying this TCR beta chain was observed a few times. The antigen remains unidentified. TCRdb analysed the 5' RACE reads with MiXCR anew, one entry per CDR3 protein. The table has around 470,000 distinct CDR3 sequences, 14% seen once; the top ten hold 0.4% to 0.55%. The CDR3 loop spans 14 amino acids. Between the trimmed V and J ends, which lost 2 bases and 2 bases, there was a span of 10 bases. Germline V gene lookup returns CDR1 SEHNR and CDR2 FQNEAQ (reference sequence). The sample originates from a study of identical twins. Notes on the study in general: Findings depended on cross-sectional statistics rather than tracking the same donors. Out-of-frame alpha sequences common to twins were enriched for low generation probability. Insertions were reduced in abundant cord blood beta clonotypes but not in memory repertoires. Monozygotic twin pairs showed more out-of-frame TCR alpha sharing than models estimated.

The same data also contributed to another study, on yellow fever vaccine responses in identical twins.

Sequencing input: CD4+ T cells sorted from blood. This TCR was sampled from a young woman in good health. The chain couples TRBV7-9 to TRBJ2-7; D may correspond to TRBD1 or TRBD2 (6 bases each). As DNA, the CDR3 is TGTGCCAGCAGCTTAAGGGGGGAAACCTACGAGCAGTACTTC. This encodes CASSLRGETYEQYF.